The 19 T cell receptor beta chains reported below all come from one sample, sequenced in a study of blood T cell dynamics during melanoma immunotherapy. Only in-frame clones appear in the TCRdb table, and some are missing; sequencing was by immunoSEQ multiplex PCR. This table has over 6,500 clones, 80% to 85% appearing once. The time point denotes: pre-treatment baseline. The specimen comprised blood, sampled from a patient treated with checkpoint blockade. These receptors originate from a human donor with melanoma. Some clones in this sample may be carry-over from other donors' samples.

CDR3 DNA: TGTGCCACCAGCAGAGCCCTAGAGGACTTCTACAATGAGCAGTTCTTC. As protein: CATSRALEDFYNEQFF. The chain joins TRBV15 to TRBJ2-1, with a tentative D call TRBD2 (5 bases). CDR3 size: 16 residues. The V end was cut by 1 base, the J end by 3 bases, with 13 bases between. The germline V gene has CDR1 LNHNV and CDR2 YYDKDF (reference sequence).

The gene calls are TRBV4-1 and TRBJ1-4; possible D gene TRBD1, 5 bases. The CDR3 runs to 18 residues. From germline, CDR1 is MGHRA and CDR2 YSYEKL. The V and J ends lost 0 bases and 4 bases respectively, with 18 bases between them. The CDR3 DNA follows: TGCGCCAGCAGCCAAGAAATCGGGACGAGACGTAGTAATGAAAAACTGTTTTTT. This gives the protein CASSQEIGTRRSNEKLFF.

V gene TRBV6-5 combines with J gene TRBJ1-2, with a possible D match to TRBD1 (5 bases). The germline gives CDR1 MNHEY, CDR2 SVGAGI. V lost 0 bases to trimming and J lost 8 bases, with 13 bases between them. The CDR3 sequence is 14 residues long. Here the CDR3 reads CASSYSGQARGYTF. The DNA for the CDR3 is TGTGCCAGCAGTTACTCGGGGCAGGCCAGGGGCTACACCTTC.

This clone occurred a few times. The genes are TRBV5-1 and TRBJ2-7; D perhaps matches TRBD1 (5 bases). Germline CDR1 reads SGHRS; CDR2 reads YFSETQ. Trimming pared 1 base from V and 3 bases from J, leaving 14 bases between. This CDR3 comprises 15 residues. The CDR3 DNA reads as TGCGCCAGCAGCTTGTTAACAGGCATAGGCTACGAGCAGTACTTC. Translated, it gives CASSLLTGIGYEQYF. Drawing the rest from reference TRBV5-1 and TRBJ2-7, the complete variable domain is KAGVTQTPRYLIKTRGQQVTLSCSPISGHRSVSWYQQTPGQGLQFLFEYFSETQRNKGNFPGRFSGRQFSNSRSEMNVSTLELGDSALYLCASSLLTGIGYEQYFGPGTRLTVT.

The rearrangement uses TRBV6-5 and TRBJ2-1; TRBD1 is a possible D gene (6 bases). The CDR3 spans 14 residues. The V end was cut by 3 bases, the J end by 3 bases, with 9 bases between. The germline gives CDR1 MNHEY, CDR2 SVGAGI. CDR3 in DNA: TGTGCCAGCAGTTATAGGGGGATCTACAATGAGCAGTTCTTC. Its translation is CASSYRGIYNEQFF.

Only a few counts were recorded for this clone. The CDR3 nucleotides are TGTGCCAGCAGCTTACCGGTTAGCAATCAGCCCCAGCATTTT. Amino acids: CASSLPVSNQPQHF. The chain is built from TRBV7-2 and TRBJ1-5; D ambiguous. V lost 2 bases and J lost 0, with 5 bases in between. The CDR3 has 14 residues. Germline CDR1 is SGHTA and CDR2 is FQGNSA.

This chain connects TRBV6-5 to TRBJ2-3; D is perhaps TRBD1 or TRBD2 (5 bases each). The CDR3 is 13 residues long. V was shortened by 7 bases and J by 2 bases, with 10 bases between the two germline ends. Germline V lookup: CDR1 MNHEY, CDR2 SVGAGI. The CDR3: CASTNGATDTQYF. In nucleotides, the CDR3 is TGTGCCAGCACAAACGGGGCCACAGATACGCAGTATTTT.

The chain couples TRBV2 to TRBJ1-5; the D is unclear. This CDR3 has 12 amino acids. The V gene lost 3 bases and the J gene lost 9 bases, with 9 bases spanning the gap. Germline-derived CDR1 and CDR2 are SNHLY and FYNNEI. CDR3 DNA: TGTGCCAGCAGTGAGGCCACCCGGCCCCAGCATTTT. This translates into CASSEATRPQHF.

This clone is deemed hyperexpanded (1% or more). This chain links TRBV9 with TRBJ2-3; possibly TRBD1 for D (6 bases). Germline CDR1 and CDR2: SGDLS and YYNGEE. The CDR3 is made up of 16 amino acids. Trimming took 2 bases from V and 0 from J, leaving 13 bases between them. CDR3 nucleotides: TGTGCCAGCAGCGTGAAACAGGGATCTAGCACAGATACGCAGTATTTT. Its protein is CASSVKQGSSTDTQYF.

CDR3 sequence: CAWRGRREGRAFF. CDR3 DNA sequence: TGTGCCTGGAGGGGAAGACGGGAAGGGAGGGCTTTCTTT. This rearrangement joins TRBV30 to TRBJ1-1; D call uncertain. CDR1 is GTSNPN, CDR2 SVGIG, per germline (reference sequence). Trimming removed 3 bases at V and 11 bases at J, with 19 bases between. This CDR3 region has 13 residues.

This clone is categorized as large (0.1 to 1%). The CDR3 protein is CASSLGYSNQPQHF. As DNA, the CDR3 is TGTGCCAGCAGTTTGGGGTATAGCAATCAGCCCCAGCATTTT. The chain is built from TRBV27 and TRBJ1-5; no clear D gene. V gave up 3 bases and J gave up 0 bases, with 6 bases separating them. This CDR3 region has 14 residues. CDR1 is MNHEY and CDR2 is SMNVEV in the germline V gene (reference sequence).

The sample holds one count of this clone. This chain joins TRBV5-1 and TRBJ2-5; unclear D gene. V lost 0 bases to trimming and J lost 3 bases, with 9 bases between them. CDR1 and CDR2 (germline): SGHRS, YFSETQ. The CDR3 consists of 14 residues. CDR3 protein: CASSLGAAEETQYF. The CDR3 coding sequence is TGCGCCAGCAGCTTGGGGGCGGCGGAAGAGACCCAGTACTTC.

V is TRBV7-9 and J is TRBJ1-3; possible D gene TRBD1, 6 bases. The CDR3 sequence is 14 residues long. V was trimmed by 5 bases and J by 0 bases, leaving 8 bases between them. Germline assignment: CDR1 SEHNR and CDR2 FQNEAQ (reference sequence). Here the CDR3 reads CASSQGISGNTIYF. The DNA for the CDR3 is TGTGCCAGCAGCCAGGGGATCTCTGGAAACACCATATATTTT.

The CDR3 is CASSLFSSQETQYF. CDR3 nucleotides: TGTGCCAGCAGTTTATTCAGCAGCCAAGAGACCCAGTACTTC. The chain employs TRBV28 and TRBJ2-5; unclear D gene. The germline V and J ends were trimmed by 1 base and 1 base, with 7 bases remaining between them. Germline-derived CDR1 and CDR2 are MDHEN and SYDVKM. This CDR3 comprises 14 residues.

V and J are TRBV7-3 and TRBJ2-1, with D hard to call. CDR1 is SGHTA, CDR2 FQGTGA, per germline. The CDR3 is made up of 11 amino acids. With 7 bases removed from V and 9 bases from J, the gap between germline ends came to 10 bases. This chain's CDR3 is CASKLGGEQFF. The CDR3 DNA is TGTGCCAGCAAGTTGGGCGGTGAGCAGTTCTTC.

The chain joins TRBV30 to TRBJ2-5, with D uncertain. Germline CDR1 reads GTSNPN; CDR2 reads SVGIG (reference sequence). Trimming removed 3 bases at V and 5 bases at J, with 10 bases between. The CDR3 covers 12 residues. DNA for the CDR3: TGTGCCTGGAGCCCAAGTCTCGAGACCCAGTACTTC. Protein sequence: CAWSPSLETQYF.

The J gene is TRBJ2-3, the V gene TRBV30; TRBD2 matches at 12 bases. CDR3 length: 15 amino acids. J lost 3 bases, V lost 5 bases, and 6 bases had no gene match. Per germline, CDR1 GTSNPN and CDR2 SVGIG (reference sequence). CDR3 in amino acids: CAWDIGLAGTDTQYF. CDR3 DNA: TGTGCCTGGGATATCGGACTAGCGGGGACAGATACGCAGTATTTT.

The chain employs TRBV27 and TRBJ2-1; 9 nucleotides align to TRBD1. Germline V gives CDR1 MNHEY, CDR2 SMNVEV (reference sequence). V gave up 6 bases and J gave up 15 bases; unmatched junction bases: 12. The length of the CDR3 is 13 residues. As DNA, the CDR3 is TGTGCCAGCAGCCTTAATGTCGAGACAGGGGGGTTCTTC. Amino acid sequence: CASSLNVETGGFF.

The chain employs TRBV5-4 and TRBJ2-6; tentative D call: TRBD2 (5 bases). V lost 4 bases, J lost 4 bases, and 12 bases lay in between. The CDR3 is made up of 15 amino acids. In germline, CDR1 is SGHNT, CDR2 YYREEE (reference sequence). In nucleotides, the CDR3 is TGTGCCAGCAGCAGGGAGCTCTCCGGGGCCAACGTCCTGACTTTC. This sequence encodes CASSRELSGANVLTF.